This TCR beta chain was observed in a study of immune characterization of retroperitoneal liposarcoma. This clonotype was counted between two and nine times. CDR1 is MNHNS, CDR2 SASEGT, per germline. Trimming left V 0 bases short and J 9 bases short, with 17 bases between. CDR3 size: 15 residues. TCRdb processed the PCR reads anew with MiXCR; each CDR3 protein has one entry. The sample gives about 18,000 distinct CDR3 sequences, 37% of which show up once; 7.4% is in the top ten. The source material was blood. The chain carries TRBV6-1 and TRBJ1-1; D is unclear. The sequence was collected from a male donor with retroperitoneal liposarcoma. CDR3 in DNA: TGTGCCAGCAGTGAAGCGCTAGGGCCTCTCGAGAAAGCTTTCTTT. Translated: CASSEALGPLEKAFF.